This T cell receptor (beta chain) was recorded in a study of blood T cell repertoires in COVID-19. The V gene's germline CDR1 is SGHDT and CDR2 YYEEEE. This CDR3 has 17 amino acids. Trimming removed 1 base at V and 0 bases at J, with 13 bases between. Authors' analysis steps: The assay estimated nucleated cells by amplifying reference gene primers. Sequencing was performed with immunoSEQ multiplex PCR; in TCRdb, only in-frame clones are kept and a portion is missing. That table furnishes V, J and clone size, whereas the DNA furnished D and trimming. The sample lists approximately 180,000 clones, approximately 90% occurring once.

The sequencing sample was made of peripheral blood. The V gene is TRBV5-6, the J gene TRBJ2-2; D gene ambiguous. The receptor was derived from a man aged 55 to 70 with active or convalescent COVID-19. The CDR3 loop reads CASSLFWAQSNTGELFF. The CDR3 DNA sequence: TGTGCCAGCAGCTTGTTTTGGGCCCAATCGAACACCGGGGAGCTGTTTTTT.